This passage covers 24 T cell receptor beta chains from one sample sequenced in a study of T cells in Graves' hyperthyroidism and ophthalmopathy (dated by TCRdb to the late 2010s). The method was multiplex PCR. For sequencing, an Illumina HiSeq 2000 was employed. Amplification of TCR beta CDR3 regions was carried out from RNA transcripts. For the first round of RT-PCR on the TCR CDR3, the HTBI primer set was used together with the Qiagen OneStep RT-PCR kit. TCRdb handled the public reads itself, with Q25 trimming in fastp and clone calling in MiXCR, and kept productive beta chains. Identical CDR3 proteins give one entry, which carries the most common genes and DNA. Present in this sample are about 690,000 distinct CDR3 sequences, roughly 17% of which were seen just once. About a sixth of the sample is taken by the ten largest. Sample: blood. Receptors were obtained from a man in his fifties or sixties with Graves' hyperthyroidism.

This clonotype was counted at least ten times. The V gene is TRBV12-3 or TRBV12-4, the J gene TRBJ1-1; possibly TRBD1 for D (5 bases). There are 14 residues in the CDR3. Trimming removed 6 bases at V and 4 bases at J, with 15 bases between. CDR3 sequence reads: CASRDQGYGTEAFF. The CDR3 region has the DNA TGTGCCAGCAGAGACCAGGGTTACGGCACTGAAGCTTTCTTT.

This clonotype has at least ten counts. Here the CDR3 DNA reads TGTGCCAGCAGCTCGATTTTGGGGCTAGACTATGGCTACACCTTC. Translating gives CASSSILGLDYGYTF. This chain joins TRBV11-2 and TRBJ1-2; TRBD1 might be the D (5 bases). Germline CDR1 is SGHAT and CDR2 is FQNNGV. V was cut by 4 bases and J by 3 bases, with 15 bases left in between. This CDR3 is 15 amino acids long.

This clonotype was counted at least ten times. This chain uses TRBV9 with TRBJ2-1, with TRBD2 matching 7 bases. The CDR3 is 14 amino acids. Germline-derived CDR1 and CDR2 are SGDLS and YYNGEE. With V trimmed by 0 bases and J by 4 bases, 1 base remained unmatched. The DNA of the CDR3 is TGTGCCAGCAGCGTAGGACTAGCTTACAATGAGCAGTTCTTC. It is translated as CASSVGLAYNEQFF.

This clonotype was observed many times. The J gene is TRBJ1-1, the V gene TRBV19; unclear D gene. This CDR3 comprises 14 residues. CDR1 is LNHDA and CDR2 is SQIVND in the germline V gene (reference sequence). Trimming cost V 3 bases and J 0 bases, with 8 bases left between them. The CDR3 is CASSIQTMNTEAFF. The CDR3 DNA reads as TGTGCCAGTAGTATCCAGACAATGAACACTGAAGCTTTCTTT. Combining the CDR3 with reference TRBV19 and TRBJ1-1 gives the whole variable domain DGGITQSPKYLFRKEGQNVTLSCEQNLNHDAMYWYRQDPGQGLRLIYYSQIVNDFQKGDIAEGYSVSREKKESFPLTVTSAQKNPTAFYLCASSIQTMNTEAFFGQGTRLTVV.

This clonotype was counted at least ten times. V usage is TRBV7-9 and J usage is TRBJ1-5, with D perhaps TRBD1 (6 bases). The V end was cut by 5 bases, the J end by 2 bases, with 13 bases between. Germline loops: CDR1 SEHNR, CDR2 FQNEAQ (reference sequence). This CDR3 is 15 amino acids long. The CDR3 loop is CASSPGQTGNQPQHF. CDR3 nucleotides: TGTGCCAGCAGCCCTGGACAGACGGGCAATCAGCCCCAGCATTTT.

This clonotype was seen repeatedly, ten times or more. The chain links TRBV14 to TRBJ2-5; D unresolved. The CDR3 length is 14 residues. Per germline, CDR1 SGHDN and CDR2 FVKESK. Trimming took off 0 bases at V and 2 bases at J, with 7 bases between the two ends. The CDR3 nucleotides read TGTGCCAGCAGCCAAGACAGTGCACAAGAGACCCAGTACTTC. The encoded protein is CASSQDSAQETQYF.

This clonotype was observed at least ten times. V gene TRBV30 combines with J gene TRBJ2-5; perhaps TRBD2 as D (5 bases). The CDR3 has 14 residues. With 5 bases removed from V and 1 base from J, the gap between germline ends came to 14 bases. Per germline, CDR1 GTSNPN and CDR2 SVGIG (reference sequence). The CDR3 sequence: CAWGSSAGQETQYF. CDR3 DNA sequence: TGTGCCTGGGGGTCTTCGGCGGGCCAAGAGACCCAGTACTTC.

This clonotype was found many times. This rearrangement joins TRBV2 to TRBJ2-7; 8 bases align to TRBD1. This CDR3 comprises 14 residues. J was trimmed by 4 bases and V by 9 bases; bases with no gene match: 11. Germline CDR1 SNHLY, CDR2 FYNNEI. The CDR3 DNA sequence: TGTGCCAGTAAAGGGCAGGGGGCGCTTTACGAGCAGTACTTC. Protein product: CASKGQGALYEQYF.

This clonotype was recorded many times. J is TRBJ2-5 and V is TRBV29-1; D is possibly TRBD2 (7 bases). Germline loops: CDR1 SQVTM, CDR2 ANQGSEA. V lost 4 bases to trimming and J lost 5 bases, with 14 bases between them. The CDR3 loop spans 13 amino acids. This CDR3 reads CSVGEGVWETQYF. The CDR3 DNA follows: TGCAGCGTTGGGGAGGGGGTTTGGGAGACCCAGTACTTC.

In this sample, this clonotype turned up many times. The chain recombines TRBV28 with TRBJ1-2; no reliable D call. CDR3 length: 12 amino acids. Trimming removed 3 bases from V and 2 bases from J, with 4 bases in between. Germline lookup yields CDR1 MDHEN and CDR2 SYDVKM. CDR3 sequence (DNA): TGTGCCAGCAGTTTGTCCAACTATGGCTACACCTTC. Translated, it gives CASSLSNYGYTF.

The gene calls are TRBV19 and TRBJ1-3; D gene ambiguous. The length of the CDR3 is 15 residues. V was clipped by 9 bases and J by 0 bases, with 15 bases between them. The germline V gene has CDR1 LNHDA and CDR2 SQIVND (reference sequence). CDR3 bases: TGTGCCAGCGCCTGGGAGAGCGTCTCTGGAAACACCATATATTTT. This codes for CASAWESVSGNTIYF.

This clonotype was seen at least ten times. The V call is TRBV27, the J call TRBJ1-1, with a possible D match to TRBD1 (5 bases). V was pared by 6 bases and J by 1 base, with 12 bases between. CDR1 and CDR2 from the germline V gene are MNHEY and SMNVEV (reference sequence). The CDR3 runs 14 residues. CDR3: CASRQQTGNTEAFF. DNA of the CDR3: TGTGCCAGCAGGCAACAAACAGGGAACACTGAAGCTTTCTTT.

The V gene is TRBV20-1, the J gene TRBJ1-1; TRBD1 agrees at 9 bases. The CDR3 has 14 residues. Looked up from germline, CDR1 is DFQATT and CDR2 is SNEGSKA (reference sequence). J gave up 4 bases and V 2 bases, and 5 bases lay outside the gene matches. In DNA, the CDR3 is TGCAGTGCTAGACAACAGGGGGCCGGCACTGAAGCTTTCTTT. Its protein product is CSARQQGAGTEAFF.

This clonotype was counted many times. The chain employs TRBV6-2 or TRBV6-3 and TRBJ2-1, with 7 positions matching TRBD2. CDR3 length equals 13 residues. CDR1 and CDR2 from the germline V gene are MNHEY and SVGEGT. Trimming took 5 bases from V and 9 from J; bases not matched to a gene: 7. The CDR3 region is CASSAGLVGEQFF. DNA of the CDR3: TGTGCCAGCAGTGCCGGACTAGTTGGTGAGCAGTTCTTC.

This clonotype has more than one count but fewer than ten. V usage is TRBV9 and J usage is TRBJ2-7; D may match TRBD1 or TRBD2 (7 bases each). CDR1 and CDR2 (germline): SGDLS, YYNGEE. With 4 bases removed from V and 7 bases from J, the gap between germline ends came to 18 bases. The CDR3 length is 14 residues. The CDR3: CASSLKGASGEQYF. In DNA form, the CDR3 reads TGTGCCAGCAGCTTGAAGGGGGCTAGCGGTGAGCAGTACTTC.

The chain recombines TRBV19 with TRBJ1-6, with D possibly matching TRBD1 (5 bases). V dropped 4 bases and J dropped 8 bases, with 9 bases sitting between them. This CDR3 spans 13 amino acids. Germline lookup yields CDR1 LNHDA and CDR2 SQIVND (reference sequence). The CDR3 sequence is CASSSGAYSPLHF. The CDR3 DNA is TGTGCCAGTAGTAGCGGGGCTTATTCACCCCTCCACTTT. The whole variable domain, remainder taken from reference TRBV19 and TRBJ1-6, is DGGITQSPKYLFRKEGQNVTLSCEQNLNHDAMYWYRQDPGQGLRLIYYSQIVNDFQKGDIAEGYSVSREKKESFPLTVTSAQKNPTAFYLCASSSGAYSPLHFGNGTRLTVT.

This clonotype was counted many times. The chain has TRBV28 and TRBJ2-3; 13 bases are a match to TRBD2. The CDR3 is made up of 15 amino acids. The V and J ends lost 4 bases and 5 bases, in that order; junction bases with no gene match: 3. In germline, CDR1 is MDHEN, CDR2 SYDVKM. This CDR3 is CASSSRLAGGDTQYF. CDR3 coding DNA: TGTGCCAGCAGTTCCCGACTAGCGGGGGGAGATACGCAGTATTTT.

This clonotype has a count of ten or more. CDR3 DNA sequence: TGTGCCAGCAGTGTGGACAGCACAGATACGCAGTATTTT. It translates to CASSVDSTDTQYF. This rearrangement joins TRBV2 to TRBJ2-3; D remains unclear. Germline loops: CDR1 SNHLY, CDR2 FYNNEI. The V end lost 4 bases, the J end lost 0 bases, and 5 bases lay between the germline ends. The CDR3 runs 13 residues.

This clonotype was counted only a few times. The CDR3 sequence: CASSDEKLFF. For the CDR3, the DNA is TGTGCCAGCAGTGATGAAAAACTGTTTTTT. The chain carries TRBV2 and TRBJ1-4; no clear D. Germline V gene lookup returns CDR1 SNHLY and CDR2 FYNNEI. Deletions cut 3 bases from V and 7 bases from J, with 0 bases between. The CDR3 runs to 10 residues.

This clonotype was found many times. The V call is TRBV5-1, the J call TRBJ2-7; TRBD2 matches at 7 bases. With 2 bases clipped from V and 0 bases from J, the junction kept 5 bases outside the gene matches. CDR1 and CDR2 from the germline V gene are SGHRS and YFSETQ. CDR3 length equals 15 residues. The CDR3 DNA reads TGCGCCAGCAGCTTAATCGGCGGGAGCTCCTACGAGCAGTACTTC. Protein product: CASSLIGGSSYEQYF.

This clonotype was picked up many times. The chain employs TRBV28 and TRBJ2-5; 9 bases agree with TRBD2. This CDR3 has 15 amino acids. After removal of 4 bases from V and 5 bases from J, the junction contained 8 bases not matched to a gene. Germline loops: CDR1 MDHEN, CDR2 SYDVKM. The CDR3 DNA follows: TGTGCCAGCAGTTGGGGCGGGAGGGCCGGCGAGACCCAGTACTTC. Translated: CASSWGGRAGETQYF.

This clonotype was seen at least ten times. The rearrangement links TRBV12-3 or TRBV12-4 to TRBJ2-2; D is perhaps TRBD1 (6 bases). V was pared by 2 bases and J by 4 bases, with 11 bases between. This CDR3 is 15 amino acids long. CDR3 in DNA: TGTGCCAGCAGTTTACAAGGACAGTTCACCGGGGAGCTGTTTTTT. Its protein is CASSLQGQFTGELFF.

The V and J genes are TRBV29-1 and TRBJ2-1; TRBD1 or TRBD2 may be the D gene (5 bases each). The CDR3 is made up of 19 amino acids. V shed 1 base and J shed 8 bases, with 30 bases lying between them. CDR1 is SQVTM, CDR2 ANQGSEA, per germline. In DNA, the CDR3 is TGCAGCGTTGAAGTTCCCGGCGGTTACTTCGAGGGGACGGCATATGAGCAGTTCTTC. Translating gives CSVEVPGGYFEGTAYEQFF.

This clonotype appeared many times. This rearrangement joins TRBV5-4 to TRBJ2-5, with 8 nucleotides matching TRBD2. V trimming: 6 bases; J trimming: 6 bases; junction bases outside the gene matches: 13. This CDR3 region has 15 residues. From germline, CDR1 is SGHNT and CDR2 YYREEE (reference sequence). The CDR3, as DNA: TGTGCCAGCACCCATCTCGGGAGGGGCGGACAGACCCAGTACTTC. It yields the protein CASTHLGRGGQTQYF.